This is a list of T cell receptor beta chains from one sample in a study of blood T cells in healthy people across ages. TCRdb itself ran the 5' RACE reads through MiXCR, one entry per CDR3 protein. The sample includes about 1,600,000 distinct CDR3 sequences, around two fifths of them seen just once. The sample consisted of blood. The receptors come from a woman aged 18-29 years in good health. CDR3s include the opening cysteine and the closing phenylalanine or tryptophan. The D gene is left open where the match is weak. A row's size may be missing; if present it is once, few, many or a size class.

CASSFYEDMNTEAFF TRBV7-8 . TRBJ1-1 .
CASSQGQGGVGYTF TRBV27 TRBD1 TRBJ1-2 .
CASSAWTGNSYEQYF TRBV5-1 TRBD1 TRBJ2-7 .
CASSPLAGGHGYDEQFF TRBV27 TRBD2 TRBJ2-1 few
CASSRWTASQETQYF TRBV3-1 . TRBJ2-5 .
CSAFRGLNEQYF TRBV20-1 . . .
CASSKDRSTDTQYF TRBV6-6 . TRBJ2-3 .
CASSPYGGRDTQYF TRBV3-1 . TRBJ2-3 few
CASSPSVTGGRNEQFF TRBV18 TRBD2 TRBJ2-1 .
CASSLVGLAGGLGRYEQYF TRBV7-2 TRBD2 . .
CAIRGTSYNEQFF TRBV6-1 . TRBJ2-1 few
CASSQPHTNGGGYTF TRBV6-6 . TRBJ1-2 few
CASSYSQTGGRETQYF TRBV6-5 . . few
CATSDFSLAGNEQFF TRBV24-1 TRBD2 TRBJ2-1 few
CASSYSRGPGNTIYF TRBV6-5 . TRBJ1-3 .
CASSSQPSGGKLETQYF TRBV7-8 TRBD2 TRBJ2-5 few
CASSLASTSGRSYNEQYF TRBV7-2 TRBD2 TRBJ2-7 .
CATRRRTGELFF TRBV3-1 . TRBJ2-2 .
CASSSGTGGFLQYF TRBV7-9 TRBD1 TRBJ2-7 few
CASSTHWTGSSYNEQFF TRBV12-3/TRBV12-4 TRBD1 TRBJ2-1 once
CASSEGLAGDYNEQFF TRBV6-1 TRBD2 TRBJ2-1 .
CSARDLGGITDTQYF TRBV20-1 . TRBJ2-3 few
CASSFGRERGNEQFF TRBV5-1 TRBD2 TRBJ2-1 many
CASSLEGSPLHF TRBV7-9 . TRBJ1-6 many
CASSEVAGGAHEQFF TRBV25-1 TRBD2 TRBJ2-1 .
CASSAPAYHEQYF TRBV12-3/TRBV12-4 . . .
CASSQRTLSYEQYF TRBV4-1 . . .
CAITGLAGNEQFF TRBV10-3 TRBD2 TRBJ2-1 once
CASSDANQQGRSIQYF TRBV12-3/TRBV12-4 . . .
CASSQGGGLDTQYF TRBV4-1 . TRBJ2-3 many
CASSPLGSVSYNEQFF TRBV7-7 . TRBJ2-1 .
CASSEVPNYGYTF TRBV27 . TRBJ1-2 .
CASSTRPRTGAEAFF TRBV6-5 TRBD1 TRBJ1-1 .
CSAHSPGTLIRSSPLHF TRBV20-1 . TRBJ1-6 .
CASSFTGGGEKLFF TRBV5-1 TRBD1 TRBJ1-4 .
CASSQVLGLAGGEQFF TRBV3-1 TRBD2 TRBJ2-1 .
CASTWTGGANYGYTF TRBV5-1 . TRBJ1-2 .
CASSPTGLDEKLFF TRBV7-9 . TRBJ1-4 .
CSVIGRWLVYNEQFF TRBV20-1 . TRBJ2-1 few
CASSTTFAVIITEAFF TRBV4-1 . TRBJ1-1 .
CSVEVQGQGTEAFF TRBV29-1 . TRBJ1-1 .
CASSRLTGYTDTQYF TRBV11-2 . TRBJ2-3 few
CASSKEGVEKLFF TRBV21-1 . TRBJ1-4 .
CASMGGKSGASSYNEQFF TRBV10-1 TRBD2 TRBJ2-1 .
CSARQGLNEQFF TRBV20-1 TRBD1 TRBJ2-1 many
CSAPLAGGRRAKNIQYF TRBV20-1 TRBD2 TRBJ2-4 .
CSAGGVAGHKGDEQFF TRBV20-1 . TRBJ2-1 .
CATKGELAGGGYEQYF TRBV4-1 TRBD2 TRBJ2-7 few